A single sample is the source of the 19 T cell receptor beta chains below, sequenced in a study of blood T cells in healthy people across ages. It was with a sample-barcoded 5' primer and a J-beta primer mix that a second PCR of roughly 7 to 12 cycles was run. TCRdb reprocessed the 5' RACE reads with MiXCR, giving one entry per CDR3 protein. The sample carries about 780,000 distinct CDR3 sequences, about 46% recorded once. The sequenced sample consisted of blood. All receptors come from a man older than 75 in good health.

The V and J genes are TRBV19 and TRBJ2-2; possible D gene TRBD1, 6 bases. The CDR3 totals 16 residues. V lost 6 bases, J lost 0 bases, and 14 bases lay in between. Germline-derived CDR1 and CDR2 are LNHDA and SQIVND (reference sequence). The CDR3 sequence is CASSRVGGTNTGELFF. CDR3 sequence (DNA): TGTGCCAGTAGCAGGGTAGGGGGAACGAACACCGGGGAGCTGTTTTTT.

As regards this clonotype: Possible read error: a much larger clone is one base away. This CDR3 reads CASSLTGSDGMGYTF. CDR3 coding DNA: TGTGCCAGCAGCTTAACAGGCTCGGACGGCATGGGCTACACCTTC. The chain couples TRBV7-3 to TRBJ1-2; D ambiguous. The length of the CDR3 is 15 residues. Germline V gene sequence: CDR1 SGHTA, CDR2 FQGTGA. Trimming took 0 bases from V and 8 from J, leaving 16 bases between them.

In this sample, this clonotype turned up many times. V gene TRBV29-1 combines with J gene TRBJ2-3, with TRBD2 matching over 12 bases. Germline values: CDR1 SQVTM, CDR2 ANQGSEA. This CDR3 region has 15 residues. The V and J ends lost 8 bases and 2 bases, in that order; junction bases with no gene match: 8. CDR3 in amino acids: CSTERLAGATDTQYF. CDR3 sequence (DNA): TGCAGCACCGAAAGACTAGCGGGAGCCACAGATACGCAGTATTTT.

CDR3 loop: CASSVGAGLEQFF. In DNA form, the CDR3 reads TGTGCCAGCAGCGTAGGAGCGGGACTGGAGCAGTTCTTC. V gene TRBV9 combines with J gene TRBJ2-1; 7 nucleotides match TRBD2. After removal of 0 bases from V and 10 bases from J, the junction contained 4 bases not matched to a gene. The germline V gene has CDR1 SGDLS and CDR2 YYNGEE. The CDR3 loop spans 13 amino acids.

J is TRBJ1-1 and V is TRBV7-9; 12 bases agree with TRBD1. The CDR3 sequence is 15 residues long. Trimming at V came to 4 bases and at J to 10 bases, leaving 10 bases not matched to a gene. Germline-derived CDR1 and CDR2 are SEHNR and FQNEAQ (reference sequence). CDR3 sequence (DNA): TGTGCCAGCAGCTCCCAGGGACAGGGGGCTCTAGGAGCTTTCTTT. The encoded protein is CASSSQGQGALGAFF.

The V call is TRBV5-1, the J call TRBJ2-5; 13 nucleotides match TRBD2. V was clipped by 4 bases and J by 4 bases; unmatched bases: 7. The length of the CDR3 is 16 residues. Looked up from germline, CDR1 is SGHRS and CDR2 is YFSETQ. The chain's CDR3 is CASSMGGLAGLETQYF. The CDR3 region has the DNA TGCGCCAGCAGCATGGGGGGACTAGCGGGATTAGAGACCCAGTACTTC.

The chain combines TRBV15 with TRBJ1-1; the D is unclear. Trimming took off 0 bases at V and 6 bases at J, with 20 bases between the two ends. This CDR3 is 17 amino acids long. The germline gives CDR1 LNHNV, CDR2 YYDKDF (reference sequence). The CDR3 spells CATSRDKGPIIGAEAFF. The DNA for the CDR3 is TGTGCCACCAGCAGAGATAAGGGCCCAATTATTGGAGCTGAAGCTTTCTTT.

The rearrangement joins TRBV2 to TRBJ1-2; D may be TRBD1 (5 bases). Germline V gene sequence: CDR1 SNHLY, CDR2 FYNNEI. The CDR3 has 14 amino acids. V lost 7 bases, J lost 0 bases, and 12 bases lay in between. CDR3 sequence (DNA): TGTGCCAGCAAGCTCACAGGAGCTAACTATGGCTACACCTTC. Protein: CASKLTGANYGYTF.

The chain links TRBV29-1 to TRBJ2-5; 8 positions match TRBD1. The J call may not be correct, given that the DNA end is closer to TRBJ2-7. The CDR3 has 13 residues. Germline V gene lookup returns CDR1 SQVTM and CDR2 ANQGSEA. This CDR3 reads CSVEGTGSGEQYF. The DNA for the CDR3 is TGCAGCGTTGAGGGGACAGGTTCGGGCGAGCAGTACTTC.

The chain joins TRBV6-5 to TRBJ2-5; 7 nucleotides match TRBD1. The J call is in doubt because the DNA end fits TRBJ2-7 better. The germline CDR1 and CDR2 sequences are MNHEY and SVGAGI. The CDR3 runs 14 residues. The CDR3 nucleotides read TGTGCCAGCACCCCAGGGGGAATTCTTTACGAGCAGTACTTC. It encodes CASTPGGILYEQYF.

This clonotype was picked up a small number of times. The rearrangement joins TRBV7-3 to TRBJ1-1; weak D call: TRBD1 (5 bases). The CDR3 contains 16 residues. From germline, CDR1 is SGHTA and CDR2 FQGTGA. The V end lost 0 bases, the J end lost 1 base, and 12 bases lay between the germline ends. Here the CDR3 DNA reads TGTGCCAGCAGCTTAACGGGGCAGACAACGAACACTGAAGCTTTCTTT. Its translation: CASSLTGQTTNTEAFF.

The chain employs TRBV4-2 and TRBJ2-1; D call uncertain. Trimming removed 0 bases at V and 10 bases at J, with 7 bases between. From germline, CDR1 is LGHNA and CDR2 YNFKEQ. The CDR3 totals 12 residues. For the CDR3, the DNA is TGTGCCAGCAGCCAAGATAGGCTAGAGCAGTTCTTC. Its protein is CASSQDRLEQFF.

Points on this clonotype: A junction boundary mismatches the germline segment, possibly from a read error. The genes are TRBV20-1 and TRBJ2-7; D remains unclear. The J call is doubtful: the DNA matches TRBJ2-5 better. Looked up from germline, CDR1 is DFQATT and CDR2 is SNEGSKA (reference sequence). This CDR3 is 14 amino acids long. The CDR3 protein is CSAPSSMFQGTQYF. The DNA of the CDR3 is TGCAGTGCTCCCTCCAGTATGTTCCAAGGGACCCAGTACTTC.

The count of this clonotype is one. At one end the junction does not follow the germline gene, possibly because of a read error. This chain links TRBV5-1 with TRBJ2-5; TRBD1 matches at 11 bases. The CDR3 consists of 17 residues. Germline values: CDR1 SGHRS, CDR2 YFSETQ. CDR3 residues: CTSSRTGQGVSYNEQYF. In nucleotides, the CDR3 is TGCACCAGCAGCCGGACGGGACAGGGGGTCTCCTACAATGAGCAGTACTTC. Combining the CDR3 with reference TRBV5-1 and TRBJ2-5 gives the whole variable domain KAGVTQTPRYLIKTRGQQVTLSCSPISGHRSVSWYQQTPGQGLQFLFEYFSETQRNKGNFPGRFSGRQFSNSRSEMNVSTLELGDSALYLCTSSRTGQGVSYNEQYFGPGTRLLVL.

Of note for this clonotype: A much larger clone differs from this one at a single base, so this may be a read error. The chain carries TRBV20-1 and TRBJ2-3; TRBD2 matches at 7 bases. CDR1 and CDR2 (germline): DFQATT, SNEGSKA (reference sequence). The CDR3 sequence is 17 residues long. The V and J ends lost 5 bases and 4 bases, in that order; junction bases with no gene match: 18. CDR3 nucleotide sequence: TGCAGTGCTCTCCCGATGCTGGCGGGAGAGTTCTCAGATACGCAGTATTTT. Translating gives CSALPMLAGEFSDTQYF.

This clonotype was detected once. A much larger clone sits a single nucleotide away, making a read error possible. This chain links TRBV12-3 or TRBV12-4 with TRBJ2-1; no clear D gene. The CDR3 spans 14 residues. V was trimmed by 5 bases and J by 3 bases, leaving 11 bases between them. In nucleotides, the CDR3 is TGTGCCAGCAGTGTATCCGGCTACTACAATGAGCAGTTCTTC. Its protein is CASSVSGYYNEQFF.

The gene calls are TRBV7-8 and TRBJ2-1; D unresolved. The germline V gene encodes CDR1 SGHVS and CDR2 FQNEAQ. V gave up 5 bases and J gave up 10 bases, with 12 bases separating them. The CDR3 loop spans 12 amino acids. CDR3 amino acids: CASSHNRGEQFF. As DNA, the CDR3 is TGTGCCAGCAGCCACAACCGAGGCGAGCAGTTCTTC.

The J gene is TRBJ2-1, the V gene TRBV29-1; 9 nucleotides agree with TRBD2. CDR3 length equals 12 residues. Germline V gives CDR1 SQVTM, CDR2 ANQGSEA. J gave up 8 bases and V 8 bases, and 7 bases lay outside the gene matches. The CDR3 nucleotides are TGCAGCACTTCTAGCGGGATCGATGAGCAGTTCTTC. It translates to CSTSSGIDEQFF.

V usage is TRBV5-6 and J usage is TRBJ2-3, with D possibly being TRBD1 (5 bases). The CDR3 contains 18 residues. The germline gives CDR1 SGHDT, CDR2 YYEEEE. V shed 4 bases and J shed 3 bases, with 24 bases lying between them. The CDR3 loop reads CASSPDPPQGLITDTQYF. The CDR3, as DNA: TGTGCCAGCAGCCCGGACCCCCCGCAGGGTCTTATAACAGATACGCAGTATTTT.